In its sample, the clone carrying this T cell receptor beta chain was seen many times. The antigen is not known. Sample time point: newly diagnosed GD, antithyroid drugs for less than 3 months. TCR sequences were obtained from RNA taken from PBMCs. This sample is drawn from a study of regulatory T cells in long-lasting Graves disease. Looking at the study overall: Graves' patients, diagnosed recently, had received antithyroid drugs under 3 months. Study conclusions and caveats: Persistent Graves' patients possessed reduced TCR diversity relative to recently diagnosed ones.

The V gene's germline CDR1 is ENHRY and CDR2 SYGVKD. J gave up 1 base and V 4 bases, and 4 bases lay outside the gene matches. This CDR3 has 15 amino acids. For TCR beta, libraries came from iRepertoire HTBI primers and Arm-PCR of CDR3 regions. TCRdb called the multiplex PCR reads again in MiXCR, with one record for every CDR3 protein. The table lists about 540,000 distinct CDR3 sequences, approximately 15% of them singletons, with 10% in the top ten. These sequences were also reported in another study, on T cells in Graves' hyperthyroidism and ophthalmopathy. That investigation notes: Model-based prediction identified ophthalmopathy a median roughly 5.9 months prior to its onset.

This sequence originates from a man between 25 and 39 years old with Graves disease. The chain carries TRBV10-3 and TRBJ1-1; 9 bases align to TRBD1. This specimen consisted of peripheral blood mononuclear cells (PBMCs), obtained at new diagnosis, from a patient treated with antithyroid drugs. The CDR3: CAISVQGAGNTEAFF. In DNA, the CDR3 is TGTGCCATCAGTGTACAGGGGGCTGGGAACACTGAAGCTTTCTTT.